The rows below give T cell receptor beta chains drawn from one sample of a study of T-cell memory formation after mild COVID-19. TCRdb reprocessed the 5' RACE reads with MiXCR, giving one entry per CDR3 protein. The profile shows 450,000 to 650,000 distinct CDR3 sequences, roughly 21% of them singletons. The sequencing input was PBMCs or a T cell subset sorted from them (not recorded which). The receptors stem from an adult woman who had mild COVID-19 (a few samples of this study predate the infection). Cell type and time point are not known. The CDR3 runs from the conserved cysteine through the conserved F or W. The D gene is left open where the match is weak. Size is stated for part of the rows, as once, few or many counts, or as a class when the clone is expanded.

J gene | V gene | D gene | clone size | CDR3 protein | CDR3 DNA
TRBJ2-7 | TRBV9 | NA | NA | CASSPYDDTAYEQYF | TGTGCCAGCAGCCCCTACGATGACACAGCCTACGAGCAGTACTTC
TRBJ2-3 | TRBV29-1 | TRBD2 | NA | CSVALLAGGRRTDTQYF | TGCAGCGTTGCTCTCCTAGCGGGGGGGCGTCGCACAGATACGCAGTATTTT
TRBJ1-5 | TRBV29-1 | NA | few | CSVLGEARDQPQHF | TGCAGCGTTCTCGGGGAGGCGCGGGATCAGCCCCAGCATTTT
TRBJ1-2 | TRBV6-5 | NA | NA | CASSYGGADGYTF | TGTGCCAGCAGTTACGGGGGCGCGGACGGCTACACCTTC
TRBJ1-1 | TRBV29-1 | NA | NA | CSVPGNTEAFF | TGCAGCGTCCCAGGGAACACTGAAGCTTTCTTT
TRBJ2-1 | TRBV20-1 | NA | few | CSARYGTSLYNEQFF | TGCAGTGCTCGATACGGAACATCGCTATACAATGAGCAGTTCTTC
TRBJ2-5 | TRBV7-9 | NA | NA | CASSLARGFETQYF | TGTGCCAGCAGCTTAGCGCGTGGTTTTGAGACCCAGTACTTC
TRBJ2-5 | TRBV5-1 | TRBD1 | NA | CASSTGTVTRYQETQYF | TGCGCCAGCAGCACCGGGACAGTAACGAGGTACCAAGAGACCCAGTACTTC
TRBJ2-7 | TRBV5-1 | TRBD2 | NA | CASSTGLAGGRWEQYF | TGCGCCAGCAGCACTGGACTAGCGGGAGGACGGTGGGAGCAGTACTTC
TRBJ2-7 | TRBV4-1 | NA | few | CASSQAGVQFSSYEQYF | TGCGCCAGCAGCCAAGCTGGGGTCCAGTTTAGCTCCTACGAGCAGTACTTC
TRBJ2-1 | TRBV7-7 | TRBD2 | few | CASSQLAGQPYNEQFF | TGTGCTAGCAGCCAGCTAGCGGGACAGCCATACAATGAGCAGTTCTTC
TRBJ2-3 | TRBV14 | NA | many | CASSQVGADTQYF | TGTGCCAGCAGCCAAGTCGGGGCGGATACGCAGTATTTT
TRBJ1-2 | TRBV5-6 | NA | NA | CASSAGWGAYGYTF | TGTGCCAGCAGCGCAGGTTGGGGAGCGTATGGCTACACCTTC
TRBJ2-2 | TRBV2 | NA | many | CASSPVRLANTGELFF | TGTGCCAGCAGCCCTGTCCGGCTGGCGAACACCGGGGAGCTGTTTTTT
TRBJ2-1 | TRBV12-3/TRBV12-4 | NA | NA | CASSSYGTGVMNEQFF | TGTGCCAGCAGTAGTTACGGGACTGGTGTTATGAATGAGCAGTTCTTC
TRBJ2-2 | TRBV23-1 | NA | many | CASSQTEKPAGELFF | TGCGCCAGCAGTCAAACCGAAAAGCCGGCCGGGGAGCTGTTTTTT
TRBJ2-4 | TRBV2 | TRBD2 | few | CASSDSGGLKNIQYF | TGTGCCAGCAGTGACAGCGGGGGCCTAAAAAACATTCAGTACTTC
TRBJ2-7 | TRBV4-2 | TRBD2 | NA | CASSTRLAGPYEQYF | TGTGCCAGCAGCACTCGACTAGCGGGCCCCTACGAGCAGTACTTC
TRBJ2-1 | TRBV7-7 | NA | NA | CASSPGHQVDEQFF | TGTGCTAGCAGCCCGGGACATCAGGTGGATGAGCAGTTCTTC
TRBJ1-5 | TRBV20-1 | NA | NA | CSARVTDNSNQPQHF | TGCAGTGCTAGAGTTACGGACAACAGCAATCAGCCCCAGCATTTT
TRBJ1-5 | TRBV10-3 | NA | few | CATRGRGDQPQHF | TGTGCCACCCGGGGGAGGGGGGATCAGCCCCAGCATTTT
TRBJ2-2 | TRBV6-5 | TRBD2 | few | CASSYTSGGADTGELFF | TGTGCCAGCAGTTACACTAGCGGGGGGGCCGACACCGGGGAGCTGTTTTTT
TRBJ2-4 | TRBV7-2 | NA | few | CASSRGRARIDF | TGTGCCAGCAGCCGGGGACGGGCCCGAATTGACTTC
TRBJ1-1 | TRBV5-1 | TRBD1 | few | CASSPLRQGAAVGTEAFF | TGCGCCAGCAGCCCCCTGAGGCAGGGGGCGGCTGTAGGCACTGAAGCTTTCTTT
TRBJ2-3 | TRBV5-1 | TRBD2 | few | CASSPGTSGRWSTDTQYF | TGCGCCAGCAGCCCCGGGACTAGCGGGAGATGGAGCACAGATACGCAGTATTTT
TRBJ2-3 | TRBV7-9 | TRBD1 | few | CASASGQGESTDTQYF | TGTGCCAGCGCCTCGGGACAGGGCGAAAGCACAGATACGCAGTATTTT
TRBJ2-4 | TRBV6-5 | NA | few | CASSYSMQATKNIQYF | TGTGCCAGCAGTTACTCTATGCAGGCTACCAAAAACATTCAGTACTTC
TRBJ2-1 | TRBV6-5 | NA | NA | CASSYRGYEQFF | TGTGCCAGCAGTTACCGGGGGTATGAGCAGTTCTTC
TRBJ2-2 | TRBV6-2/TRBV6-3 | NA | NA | CASSYPTGRTGELFF | TGTGCCAGCAGTTACCCGACAGGGAGGACCGGGGAGCTGTTTTTT
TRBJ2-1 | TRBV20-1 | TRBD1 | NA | CSAGDRGGLFGGQFF | TGCAGTGCTGGGGACAGGGGTGGACTATTCGGCGGGCAGTTCTTC
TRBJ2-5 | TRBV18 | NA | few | CASSPLEADQETQYF | TGTGCCAGCTCACCCCTGGAGGCAGACCAAGAGACCCAGTACTTC
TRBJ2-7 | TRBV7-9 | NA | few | CASRPSGYEQYF | TGTGCCAGCAGGCCTAGTGGTTACGAGCAGTACTTC
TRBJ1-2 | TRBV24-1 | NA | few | CATSDWAGVNGYTF | TGTGCCACCAGTGATTGGGCAGGGGTCAATGGCTACACCTTC
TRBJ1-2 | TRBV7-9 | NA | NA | CASTQQGLAGYTF | TGTGCCAGCACCCAACAGGGACTGGCTGGCTACACCTTC
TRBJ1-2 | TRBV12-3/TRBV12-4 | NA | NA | CASSFGRIGYTF | TGTGCCAGCAGTTTCGGCAGGATCGGCTACACCTTC
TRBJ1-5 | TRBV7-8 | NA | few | CASSSPGIGGQPQHF | TGTGCCAGCAGCTCACCGGGCATAGGGGGTCAGCCCCAGCATTTT
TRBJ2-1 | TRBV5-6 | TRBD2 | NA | CASSRSLAGVFYNEQFF | TGTGCCAGCAGCCGAAGCCTAGCGGGGGTCTTTTACAATGAGCAGTTCTTC
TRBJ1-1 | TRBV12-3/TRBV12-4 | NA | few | CASSLGGLGTFF | TGTGCCAGCAGTTTGGGCGGACTCGGGACTTTCTTT
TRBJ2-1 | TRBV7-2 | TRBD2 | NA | CASSTWTSGSLDNEQFF | TGTGCCAGCAGCACCTGGACTAGCGGGAGTCTGGACAATGAGCAGTTCTTC
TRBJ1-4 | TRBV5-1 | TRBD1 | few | CASSQGQPNEKLFF | TGCGCCAGCAGCCAGGGACAGCCTAATGAAAAACTGTTTTTT
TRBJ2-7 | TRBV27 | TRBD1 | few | CASSLSNMGQAFYEQYF | TGTGCCAGCAGTTTATCGAATATGGGACAGGCCTTCTACGAGCAGTACTTC
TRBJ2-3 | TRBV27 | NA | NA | CASSLGPPSTDTQYF | TGTGCCAGCAGTTTGGGACCGCCTAGCACAGATACGCAGTATTTT
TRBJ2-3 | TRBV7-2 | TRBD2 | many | CASSLAPGTSGSARKNTDTQYF | TGTGCCAGCAGCTTAGCGCCCGGAACTAGCGGGAGCGCCAGGAAAAACACAGATACGCAGTATTTT
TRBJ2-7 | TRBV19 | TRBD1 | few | CASSRTGMGEQYF | TGTGCCAGTAGTAGGACAGGAATGGGCGAGCAGTACTTC
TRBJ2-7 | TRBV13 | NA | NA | CASSLGMTGYEQYF | TGTGCCAGCAGCTTAGGAATGACGGGCTACGAGCAGTACTTC
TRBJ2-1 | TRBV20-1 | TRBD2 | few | CSTKRESSYNEQFF | TGCAGTACCAAGCGGGAGAGCTCCTACAATGAGCAGTTCTTC
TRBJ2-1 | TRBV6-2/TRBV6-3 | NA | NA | CASLGIGGTAYNEQFF | TGTGCCAGCCTCGGAATAGGGGGGACAGCGTACAATGAGCAGTTCTTC
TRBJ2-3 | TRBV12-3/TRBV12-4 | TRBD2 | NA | CASNGGADTQYF | TGTGCCAGCAACGGGGGGGCAGATACGCAGTATTTT
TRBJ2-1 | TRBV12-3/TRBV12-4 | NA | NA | CASSLDNEVYNEQFF | TGTGCCAGCAGTTTAGATAACGAGGTCTACAATGAGCAGTTCTTC
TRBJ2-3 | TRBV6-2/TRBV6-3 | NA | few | CASSYSAADRSRDTQYF | TGTGCCAGCAGTTATTCCGCGGCCGACCGTTCTCGTGATACGCAGTATTTT
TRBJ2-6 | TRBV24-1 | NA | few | CATSDSGANVLTF | TGTGCCACCAGTGACTCTGGGGCCAACGTCCTGACTTTC
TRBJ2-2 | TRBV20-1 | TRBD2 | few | CSASSGRINSVELFF | TGCAGTGCCAGTAGCGGGAGGATCAATAGTGTGGAGCTGTTTTTT